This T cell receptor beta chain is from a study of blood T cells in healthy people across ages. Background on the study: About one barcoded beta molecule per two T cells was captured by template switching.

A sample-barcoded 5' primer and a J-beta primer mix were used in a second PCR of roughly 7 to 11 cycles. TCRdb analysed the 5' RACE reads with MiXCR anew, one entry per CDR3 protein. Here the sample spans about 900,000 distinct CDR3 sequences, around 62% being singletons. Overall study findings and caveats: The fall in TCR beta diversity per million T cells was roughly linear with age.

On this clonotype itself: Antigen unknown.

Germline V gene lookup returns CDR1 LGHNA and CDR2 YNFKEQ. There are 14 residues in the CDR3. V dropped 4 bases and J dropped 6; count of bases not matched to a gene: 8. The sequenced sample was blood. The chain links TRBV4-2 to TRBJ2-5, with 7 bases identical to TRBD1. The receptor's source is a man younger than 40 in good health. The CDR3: CASSLDRELKTQYF. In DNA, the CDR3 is TGTGCCAGCAGCCTAGACAGGGAGCTAAAGACCCAGTACTTC.